Listed below are T cell receptor beta chains from one sample, sequenced in a study of control samples from healthy donors and cancer patients. TCRdb keeps only in-frame clones here, not all; method: immunoSEQ multiplex PCR. The data hold approximately 160,000 clones, with around nine tenths observed a single time. Specimen: blood. The receptors were gathered from a woman in her twenties or thirties in good health. The CDR3 runs from the conserved cysteine through the conserved F or W. The order of the fields is D gene, J gene, clone size, V gene, CDR3 DNA, CDR3 protein. The D gene is left open where the match is weak. Size values are once, few and many counts, or a class for expanded clones, and some rows have none.

>NA|TRBJ1-1|once|TRBV4-3
TGCGCCAGCAGCCAAGAATACGGGAACACTGAAGCTTTCTTT
CASSQEYGNTEAFF
>NA|TRBJ1-2|NA|TRBV12-3/TRBV12-4
TGTGCCACAGAGGGCAGCGATGGCTACACCTTC
CATEGSDGYTF
>NA|TRBJ1-2|NA|TRBV5-1
TGCGCCAGCAGCTTGGCTAGGGCTACCTCTCTCTCCGGTGGCTACACCTTC
CASSLARATSLSGGYTF
>NA|TRBJ2-3|NA|TRBV6-4
TGTGCCAGCAGTGGCGGGGTCACAGATACGCAGTATTTT
CASSGGVTDTQYF
>TRBD1|TRBJ1-2|NA|TRBV3-1/TRBV3-2
TGTGCCAGCAGCCAAGTGGAAGACAGGGAGGATGATGGCTACACCTTC
CASSQVEDREDDGYTF
>NA|TRBJ2-5|NA|TRBV7-9
TGTGCCAGCAGCCGGGGCGCCAGCCAAGAGACCCAGTACTTC
CASSRGASQETQYF
>TRBD2|TRBJ2-3|NA|TRBV5-6
TGTGCCAGCAGCCGTATATCAGGCGGGAGTGGAAGAGATACGCAGTATTTT
CASSRISGGSGRDTQYF
>TRBD1|TRBJ2-3|NA|TRBV7-7
TGTGCTAGCAGCCCAGAACCGGGACAGGGCACAGATACGCAGTATTTT
CASSPEPGQGTDTQYF
>TRBD1|TRBJ1-6|NA|TRBV7-6
TGTGCCAGCAGCTCTTTTGCCCCGGGACAGAATTCACCCCTCCACTTT
CASSSFAPGQNSPLHF
>TRBD1|TRBJ1-3|once|TRBV2
TGTGCCAGCATCCTGACAGGGGCGTTTGGAAACACCATATATTTT
CASILTGAFGNTIYF
>NA|TRBJ1-1|NA|TRBV15
TGTGCCACCAGCAGAGAGGGTAACACTGAAGCTTTCTTT
CATSREGNTEAFF
>NA|TRBJ1-2|NA|TRBV30
TGTGCCTGGAGTGAACAGGGATCGACATATGGCTACACCTTC
CAWSEQGSTYGYTF
>NA|TRBJ2-2|NA|TRBV19
TGTGCCAGTAGTTTTCTTACTAGGGGGTACACCGGGGAGCTGTTTTTT
CASSFLTRGYTGELFF
>NA|TRBJ2-3|once|TRBV30
TGTGCCTGGAGCCGTGAGCGGGTACGCACAGATACGCAGTATTTT
CAWSRERVRTDTQYF
>NA|TRBJ1-4|NA|TRBV30
TGTGCCTGGAGCCGGACAAGGCCGAACGAAAAACTGTTTTTT
CAWSRTRPNEKLFF
>NA|TRBJ1-2|once|TRBV28
TGTGCCAGCAGCCTGGGGGGAAGCGGCTACACCTTC
CASSLGGSGYTF
>NA|TRBJ2-2|NA|TRBV5-1
TGCGCCAGCAGCTCACGGAGTAACACCGGGGAGCTGTTTTTT
CASSSRSNTGELFF
>TRBD2|TRBJ2-2|NA|TRBV28
TGTGCCAGCAGTCGAGCGGGAGTGGTCACCGGGGAGCTGTTTTTT
CASSRAGVVTGELFF
>NA|TRBJ2-7|once|TRBV18
TGTGCCAGCTCACAGGTCCGGGCGGGGCCCTACGAGCAGTACTTC
CASSQVRAGPYEQYF
>NA|TRBJ1-6|NA|TRBV28
TGTGCCAGCAGTATTCCGGGGCCCTCACCCCTCCACTTT
CASSIPGPSPLHF
>TRBD2|TRBJ2-3|NA|TRBV28
TGTGCCAGCAGTCCCCTCGCGGGAGGGTCAGATACGCAGTATTTT
CASSPLAGGSDTQYF
>NA|TRBJ2-5|NA|TRBV6-2/TRBV6-3
TGTGCCAGCAGTTCGATCGACAGCCTACAAGAGACCCAGTACTTC
CASSSIDSLQETQYF
>NA|TRBJ2-5|once|TRBV27
TGTGCCAGCAGTTTACATCGAGCGGCGGGAGAGACCCAGTACTTC
CASSLHRAAGETQYF
>NA|TRBJ1-2|NA|TRBV9
TGTGCCAGCAGCGTAGGGGGCTATGGCTACACCTTC
CASSVGGYGYTF
>NA|TRBJ1-4|NA|TRBV3-1/TRBV3-2
TGTGCCAGCAGCCAAGGGGCCTTATTTAATGAAAAACTGTTTTTT
CASSQGALFNEKLFF
>TRBD1|TRBJ1-6|NA|TRBV6-5
TGTGCCAGCAGTTACTCCCGGACAGGATATAATTCACCCCTCCACTTT
CASSYSRTGYNSPLHF
>TRBD1|TRBJ1-1|NA|TRBV2
TGTGCCAGCACCGAGGGTCCAGGGGGCATTGACACTGAAGCTTTCTTT
CASTEGPGGIDTEAFF
>NA|TRBJ1-1|NA|TRBV25-1
TGTGCCAGCAGTGAATATCTCTCGTCAGGCCGAGCTTTCTTT
CASSEYLSSGRAFF
>TRBD1|TRBJ1-5|NA|TRBV3-1/TRBV3-2
TGTGCCAGCAGCCAAGGGAGACAGGGGGTGTTTAGCAATCAGCCCCAGCATTTT
CASSQGRQGVFSNQPQHF
>NA|TRBJ2-3|NA|TRBV27
TGTGCCAGCAGTTTATCGAGCCTAGCCACAGATACGCAGTATTTT
CASSLSSLATDTQYF
>NA|TRBJ1-3|NA|TRBV9
TGTGCCAGCAGCGTGGAAGGGGCTGGAAACACCATATATTTT
CASSVEGAGNTIYF
>NA|TRBJ2-1|NA|TRBV5-1
TGCGCCAGCAGCTTGGATGTTCTAACCCTCTACAATGAGCAGTTCTTC
CASSLDVLTLYNEQFF
>NA|TRBJ2-1|NA|TRBV27
TGTGCCAGCAAATCGGAAGGAGCAGGGGGGAATGAGCAGTTCTTC
CASKSEGAGGNEQFF
>NA|TRBJ2-1|NA|TRBV30
TGTGCCTGGAGTGATGTCAACTCCTCTCCGGACAATGAGCAGTTCTTC
CAWSDVNSSPDNEQFF
>TRBD2|TRBJ2-1|NA|TRBV14
TGTGCCAGCAGCATTACTAGCGGACCGTACAATGAGCAGTTCTTC
CASSITSGPYNEQFF
>TRBD1|TRBJ1-2|NA|TRBV5-1
TGCGCCAGCAGCTTCGGGACAGGGGTTAACTATGGCTACACCTTC
CASSFGTGVNYGYTF
>NA|TRBJ1-2|NA|TRBV4-1
TGCGCCAGCAGCCAAGCGGCAGGGAACTATGGCTACACCTTC
CASSQAAGNYGYTF
>TRBD1|TRBJ2-3|NA|TRBV25-1
TGTGCCAGCAGTGAGATCGACAGGGGGCTGACAGATACGCAGTATTTT
CASSEIDRGLTDTQYF
>NA|TRBJ2-1|NA|TRBV2
TGTGCCAGCAGTAGCAGGGACAAGGAGCAGTTCTTC
CASSSRDKEQFF
>NA|TRBJ1-2|NA|TRBV7-9
TGTGCCAGCAGCCGGGGGACGATTCCTGGCTACACCTTC
CASSRGTIPGYTF